This TCR beta chain was captured by sequencing in a study of blood T cells in healthy people across ages. On the study more broadly: Template switching caught about one barcoded beta molecule for each two T cells. General study points: Observed TCR beta diversity per million T cells went down as age went up. This fall followed a roughly linear course with age.

Using a J-beta primer mix together with a sample-barcoded 5' primer, a second PCR was run for about 6 to 11 cycles. TCRdb redid the calling of the 5' RACE reads with MiXCR, one entry per CDR3 protein. The sample records about 1,800,000 distinct CDR3 sequences, 25% to 30% being singletons. Each sample used at least 7 million PBMCs. Regarding this clonotype: The antigen is unknown.

Sample: blood. The receptor was derived from a woman in her twenties or thirties in good health.

CDR3 in DNA: TGTGCCATCGTCGGACAGGGCCTTACTAATCAGCCCCAGCATTTT. Translation gives CAIVGQGLTNQPQHF. This rearrangement joins TRBV10-3 to TRBJ1-5, with 8 nucleotides matching TRBD1. V trimming: 8 bases; J trimming: 4 bases; junction bases outside the gene matches: 10. Germline loops: CDR1 ENHRY, CDR2 SYGVKD. This CDR3 region has 15 residues.